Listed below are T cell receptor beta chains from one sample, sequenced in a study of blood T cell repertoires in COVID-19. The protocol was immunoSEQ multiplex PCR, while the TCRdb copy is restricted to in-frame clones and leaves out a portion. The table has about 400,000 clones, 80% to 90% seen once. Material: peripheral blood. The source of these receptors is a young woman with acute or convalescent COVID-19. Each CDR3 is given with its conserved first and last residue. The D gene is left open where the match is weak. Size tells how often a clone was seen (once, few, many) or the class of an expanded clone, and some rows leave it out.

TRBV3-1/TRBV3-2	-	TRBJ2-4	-	TGTGCCAGCAGCCAAGGGTCAGGCAAAAACATTCAGTACTTC	CASSQGSGKNIQYF
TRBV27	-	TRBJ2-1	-	TGTGCCAGCAACTCTGGGAGTAATGAGCAGTTCTTC	CASNSGSNEQFF
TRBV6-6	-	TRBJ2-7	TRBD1	TGTGCCAGCAACACAGGGGCCACCTACGAGCAGTACTTC	CASNTGATYEQYF
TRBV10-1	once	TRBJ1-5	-	TGCGCCAGCTCAGAGTCGGGTTTCCCTCAGCCCCAGCATTTT	CASSESGFPQPQHF
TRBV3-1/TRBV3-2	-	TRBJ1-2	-	TGTGCCAGCAGCCAAGAGGGAGTGCGGGGGGCGCGTCTTGGCTACACCTTC	CASSQEGVRGARLGYTF
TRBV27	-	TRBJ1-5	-	TGTGCCAGCAGTTTATCGTTCGGGTATAGCAATCAGCCCCAGCATTTT	CASSLSFGYSNQPQHF
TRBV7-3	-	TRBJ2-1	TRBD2	TGTGCCAGCAGCCCGGGACTAGGCAATGAGCAGTTCTTC	CASSPGLGNEQFF
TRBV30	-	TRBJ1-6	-	TGTGCCTGGAGTGTCCGGGCAGGGAATAATTCACCCCTCCACTTT	CAWSVRAGNNSPLHF
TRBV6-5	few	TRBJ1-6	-	TGTGCCAGCAGTTACTCGGTGCAGGGAAATTCACCCCTCCACTTT	CASSYSVQGNSPLHF
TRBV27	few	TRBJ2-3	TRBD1	TGTGCCAGCAGTCCCGGGACAGGGTACACAGATACGCAGTATTTT	CASSPGTGYTDTQYF
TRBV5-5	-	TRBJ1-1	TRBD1	TGTGCCAGCAGCTTCCTGACAGGGGAAGCTTTCTTT	CASSFLTGEAFF
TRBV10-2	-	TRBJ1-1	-	TGCGCCAGTACCGGTGGGGGGGGAGAATTTATCACTGAAGCTTTCTTT	CASTGGGGEFITEAFF
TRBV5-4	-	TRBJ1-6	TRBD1	TGTGCCAGCAGCATACAGGGGAATAATTCACCCCTCCACTTT	CASSIQGNNSPLHF
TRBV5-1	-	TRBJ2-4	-	TGCGCCAGCAGCTTTGTGACAGGAGCCAAAAACATTCAGTACTTC	CASSFVTGAKNIQYF
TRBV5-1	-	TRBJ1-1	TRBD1	TGCGCCAGCAGCTTGGGTAGGGCCAGGGGGCTCGCTGAAGCTTTCTTT	CASSLGRARGLAEAFF
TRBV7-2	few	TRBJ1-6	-	TGTGCCAGCAGCTTTACAGGTTATAATTCACCCCTCCACTTT	CASSFTGYNSPLHF
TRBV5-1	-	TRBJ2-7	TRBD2	TGCGCCAGCAGCGGCGGCGGGACTATCGACTACGAGCAGTACTTC	CASSGGGTIDYEQYF